This TCR beta chain came from a study of response to subunit inactivated influenza vaccine. This clonotype was recorded many times. This CDR3 has 16 amino acids. V shed 7 bases and J shed 2 bases, with 18 bases lying between them. TCRdb fed the RT-PCR reads into MiXCR, producing one record per CDR3 protein. The sample has about 190,000 distinct CDR3 sequences; approximately 14% are singletons. Sequenced here: CD8+ T cells sorted from PBMCs, sampled 5 days after vaccination. This chain uses TRBV12-3 or TRBV12-4 with TRBJ2-4; D perhaps matches TRBD2 (6 bases). The clonotype comes from a man between 45 and 60 years old who received an inactivated influenza vaccine. Written as DNA, the CDR3 is TGTGCCAGCACCGGGGGACGAGAAGGGACCAAAAACATTCAGTACTTC. It specifies CASTGGREGTKNIQYF.